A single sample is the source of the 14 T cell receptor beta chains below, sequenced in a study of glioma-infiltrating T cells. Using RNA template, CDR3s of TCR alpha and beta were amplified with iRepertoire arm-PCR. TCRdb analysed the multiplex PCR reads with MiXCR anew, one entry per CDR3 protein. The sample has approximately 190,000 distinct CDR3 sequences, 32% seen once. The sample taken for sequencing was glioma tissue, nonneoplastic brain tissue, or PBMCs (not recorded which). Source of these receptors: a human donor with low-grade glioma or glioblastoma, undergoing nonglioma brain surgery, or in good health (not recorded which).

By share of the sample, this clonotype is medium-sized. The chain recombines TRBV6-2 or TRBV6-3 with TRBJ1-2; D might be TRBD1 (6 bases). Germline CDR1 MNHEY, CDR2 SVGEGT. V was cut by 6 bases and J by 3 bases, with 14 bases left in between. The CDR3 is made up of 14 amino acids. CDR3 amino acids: CASRGGQIDYGYTF. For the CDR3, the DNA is TGTGCCAGCAGGGGAGGACAGATCGACTATGGCTACACCTTC.

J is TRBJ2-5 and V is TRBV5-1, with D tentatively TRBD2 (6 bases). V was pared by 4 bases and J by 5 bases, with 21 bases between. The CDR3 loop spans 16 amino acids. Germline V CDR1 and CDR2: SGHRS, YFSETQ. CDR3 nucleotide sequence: TGCGCCAGCAGCCCGACGACAGCCCGTCGGGGGGAGACCCAGTACTTC. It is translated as CASSPTTARRGETQYF.

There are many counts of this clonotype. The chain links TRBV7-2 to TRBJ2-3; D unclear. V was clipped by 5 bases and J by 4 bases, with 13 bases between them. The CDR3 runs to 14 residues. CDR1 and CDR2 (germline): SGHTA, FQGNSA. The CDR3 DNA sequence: TGTGCCAGCAGCCTGAATAAGGTCCCAGATACGCAGTATTTT. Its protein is CASSLNKVPDTQYF.

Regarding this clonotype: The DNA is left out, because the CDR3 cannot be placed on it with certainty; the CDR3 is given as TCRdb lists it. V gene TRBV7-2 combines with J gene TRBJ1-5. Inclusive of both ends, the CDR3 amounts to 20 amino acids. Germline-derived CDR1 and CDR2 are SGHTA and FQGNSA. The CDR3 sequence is CASSFYICSVSQQYNQPQHF.

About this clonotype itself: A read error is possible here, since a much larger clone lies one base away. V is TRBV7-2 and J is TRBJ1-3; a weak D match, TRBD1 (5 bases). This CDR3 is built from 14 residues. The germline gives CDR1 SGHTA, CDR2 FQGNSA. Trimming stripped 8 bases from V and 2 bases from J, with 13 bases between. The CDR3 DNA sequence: TGTGCCAGCGGACGACAGCCTCCTGGAAACACCATATATTTT. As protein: CASGRQPPGNTIYF.

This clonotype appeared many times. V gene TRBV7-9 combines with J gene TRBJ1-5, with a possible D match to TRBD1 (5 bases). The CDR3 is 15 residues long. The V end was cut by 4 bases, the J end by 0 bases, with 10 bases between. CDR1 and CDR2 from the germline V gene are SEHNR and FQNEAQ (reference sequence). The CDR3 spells CASSSGTPSNQPQHF. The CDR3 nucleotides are TGTGCCAGCAGCTCCGGGACGCCTAGCAATCAGCCCCAGCATTTT.

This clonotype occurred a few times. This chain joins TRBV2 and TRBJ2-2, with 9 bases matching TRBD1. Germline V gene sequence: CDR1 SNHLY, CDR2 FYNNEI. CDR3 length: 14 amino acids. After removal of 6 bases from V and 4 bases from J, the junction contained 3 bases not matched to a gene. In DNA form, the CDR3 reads TGTGCCAGCAGCGGGGACAGGGCCACCGGGGAGCTGTTTTTT. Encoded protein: CASSGDRATGELFF.

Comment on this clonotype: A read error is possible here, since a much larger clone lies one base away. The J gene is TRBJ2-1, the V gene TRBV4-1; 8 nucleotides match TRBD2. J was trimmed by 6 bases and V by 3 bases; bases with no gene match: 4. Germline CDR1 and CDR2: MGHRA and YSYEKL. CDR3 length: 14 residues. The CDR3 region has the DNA TGCGCCAGCAGCCATAGAACTAGCGGCAATGAGCAGTTCTTC. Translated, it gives CASSHRTSGNEQFF.

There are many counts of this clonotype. The CDR3 protein is CAISFGQLQDTEAFF. CDR3 nucleotides: TGTGCCATCAGCTTTGGACAGCTACAGGACACTGAAGCTTTCTTT. The chain links TRBV10-3 to TRBJ1-1; tentative D call: TRBD1 (6 bases). Trimming took off 6 bases at V and 3 bases at J, with 17 bases between the two ends. Germline V gene lookup returns CDR1 ENHRY and CDR2 SYGVKD. This CDR3 has 15 amino acids.

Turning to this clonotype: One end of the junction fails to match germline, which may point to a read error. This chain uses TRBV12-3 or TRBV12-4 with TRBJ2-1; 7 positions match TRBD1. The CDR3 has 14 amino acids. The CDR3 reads CASSGQADYNGQFF. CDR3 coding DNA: TGTGCCAGCAGTGGACAGGCCGACTACAATGGGCAGTTCTTC.

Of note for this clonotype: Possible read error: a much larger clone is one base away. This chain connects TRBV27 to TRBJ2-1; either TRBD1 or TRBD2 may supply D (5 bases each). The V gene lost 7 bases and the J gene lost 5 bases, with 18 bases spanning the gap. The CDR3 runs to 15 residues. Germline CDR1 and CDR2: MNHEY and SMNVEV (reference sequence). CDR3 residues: CASTLEGSRHNEQFF. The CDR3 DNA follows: TGTGCCAGCACCCTTGAGGGGAGTCGGCACAATGAGCAGTTCTTC.

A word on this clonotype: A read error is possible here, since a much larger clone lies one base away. The CDR3 is CATSWGLATNNEQFF. The CDR3 nucleotides are TGTGCCACCAGCTGGGGACTAGCAACAAACAATGAGCAGTTCTTC. V gene TRBV5-4 combines with J gene TRBJ2-1, with 9 nucleotides matching TRBD2. CDR1 and CDR2 (germline): SGHNT, YYREEE (reference sequence). The CDR3 is 15 residues long. The whole variable domain, filled in from reference TRBV5-4 and TRBJ2-1, reads ETGVTQSPTHLIKTRGQQVTLRCSSQSGHNTVSWYQQALGQGPQFIFQYYREEENGRGNFPPRFSGLQFPNYSSELNVNALELDDSALYLCATSWGLATNNEQFFGPGTRLTVL.

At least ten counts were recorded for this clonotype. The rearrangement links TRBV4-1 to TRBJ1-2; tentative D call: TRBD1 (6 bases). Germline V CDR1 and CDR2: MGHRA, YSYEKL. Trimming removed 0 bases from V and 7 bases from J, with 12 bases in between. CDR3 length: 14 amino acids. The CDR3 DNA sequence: TGCGCCAGCAGCCAAGATGGGGCAGGGGCTGGCTACACCTTC. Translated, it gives CASSQDGAGAGYTF.

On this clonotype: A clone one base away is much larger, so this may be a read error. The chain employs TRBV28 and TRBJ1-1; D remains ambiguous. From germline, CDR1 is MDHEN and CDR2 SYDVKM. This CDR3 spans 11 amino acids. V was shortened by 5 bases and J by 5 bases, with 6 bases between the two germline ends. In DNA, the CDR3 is TGTGCCAGCAGTCCTTGGACTGAAGCTTTCTTT. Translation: CASSPWTEAFF.